This TCR beta chain is drawn from a study of blood T cells in healthy people across ages. Study conclusions and caveats: The study found more naive CD4+ cells and higher diversity in long-lived than aged donors. A roughly linear fall in TCR beta diversity per million T cells was seen with increasing age. It was held that the diversity estimates obtained from one million T cells were underestimates.

This clonotype was counted a few times. Its antigen is currently unknown. Isolation per sample recovered at least 6.5 million PBMCs. Deletions cut 2 bases from V and 6 bases from J, with 13 bases between. The V gene's germline CDR1 is SGHRS and CDR2 YFSETQ. The length of the CDR3 is 14 residues. The second PCR ran roughly 7 to 12 cycles with a sample-barcoded 5' primer and J-beta primers. Each CDR3 protein gets one entry after TCRdb re-called the 5' RACE reads with MiXCR. Here the sample spans 590,000 or so distinct CDR3 sequences, about 30% being singletons. The clonotype was recovered from a woman aged 80 or older in good health. Sequencing was performed on blood. This chain joins TRBV5-1 and TRBJ2-3; D remains ambiguous. The CDR3: CASSFRTASDTQYF. DNA of the CDR3: TGCGCCAGCAGCTTTCGAACTGCTTCCGATACGCAGTATTTT.